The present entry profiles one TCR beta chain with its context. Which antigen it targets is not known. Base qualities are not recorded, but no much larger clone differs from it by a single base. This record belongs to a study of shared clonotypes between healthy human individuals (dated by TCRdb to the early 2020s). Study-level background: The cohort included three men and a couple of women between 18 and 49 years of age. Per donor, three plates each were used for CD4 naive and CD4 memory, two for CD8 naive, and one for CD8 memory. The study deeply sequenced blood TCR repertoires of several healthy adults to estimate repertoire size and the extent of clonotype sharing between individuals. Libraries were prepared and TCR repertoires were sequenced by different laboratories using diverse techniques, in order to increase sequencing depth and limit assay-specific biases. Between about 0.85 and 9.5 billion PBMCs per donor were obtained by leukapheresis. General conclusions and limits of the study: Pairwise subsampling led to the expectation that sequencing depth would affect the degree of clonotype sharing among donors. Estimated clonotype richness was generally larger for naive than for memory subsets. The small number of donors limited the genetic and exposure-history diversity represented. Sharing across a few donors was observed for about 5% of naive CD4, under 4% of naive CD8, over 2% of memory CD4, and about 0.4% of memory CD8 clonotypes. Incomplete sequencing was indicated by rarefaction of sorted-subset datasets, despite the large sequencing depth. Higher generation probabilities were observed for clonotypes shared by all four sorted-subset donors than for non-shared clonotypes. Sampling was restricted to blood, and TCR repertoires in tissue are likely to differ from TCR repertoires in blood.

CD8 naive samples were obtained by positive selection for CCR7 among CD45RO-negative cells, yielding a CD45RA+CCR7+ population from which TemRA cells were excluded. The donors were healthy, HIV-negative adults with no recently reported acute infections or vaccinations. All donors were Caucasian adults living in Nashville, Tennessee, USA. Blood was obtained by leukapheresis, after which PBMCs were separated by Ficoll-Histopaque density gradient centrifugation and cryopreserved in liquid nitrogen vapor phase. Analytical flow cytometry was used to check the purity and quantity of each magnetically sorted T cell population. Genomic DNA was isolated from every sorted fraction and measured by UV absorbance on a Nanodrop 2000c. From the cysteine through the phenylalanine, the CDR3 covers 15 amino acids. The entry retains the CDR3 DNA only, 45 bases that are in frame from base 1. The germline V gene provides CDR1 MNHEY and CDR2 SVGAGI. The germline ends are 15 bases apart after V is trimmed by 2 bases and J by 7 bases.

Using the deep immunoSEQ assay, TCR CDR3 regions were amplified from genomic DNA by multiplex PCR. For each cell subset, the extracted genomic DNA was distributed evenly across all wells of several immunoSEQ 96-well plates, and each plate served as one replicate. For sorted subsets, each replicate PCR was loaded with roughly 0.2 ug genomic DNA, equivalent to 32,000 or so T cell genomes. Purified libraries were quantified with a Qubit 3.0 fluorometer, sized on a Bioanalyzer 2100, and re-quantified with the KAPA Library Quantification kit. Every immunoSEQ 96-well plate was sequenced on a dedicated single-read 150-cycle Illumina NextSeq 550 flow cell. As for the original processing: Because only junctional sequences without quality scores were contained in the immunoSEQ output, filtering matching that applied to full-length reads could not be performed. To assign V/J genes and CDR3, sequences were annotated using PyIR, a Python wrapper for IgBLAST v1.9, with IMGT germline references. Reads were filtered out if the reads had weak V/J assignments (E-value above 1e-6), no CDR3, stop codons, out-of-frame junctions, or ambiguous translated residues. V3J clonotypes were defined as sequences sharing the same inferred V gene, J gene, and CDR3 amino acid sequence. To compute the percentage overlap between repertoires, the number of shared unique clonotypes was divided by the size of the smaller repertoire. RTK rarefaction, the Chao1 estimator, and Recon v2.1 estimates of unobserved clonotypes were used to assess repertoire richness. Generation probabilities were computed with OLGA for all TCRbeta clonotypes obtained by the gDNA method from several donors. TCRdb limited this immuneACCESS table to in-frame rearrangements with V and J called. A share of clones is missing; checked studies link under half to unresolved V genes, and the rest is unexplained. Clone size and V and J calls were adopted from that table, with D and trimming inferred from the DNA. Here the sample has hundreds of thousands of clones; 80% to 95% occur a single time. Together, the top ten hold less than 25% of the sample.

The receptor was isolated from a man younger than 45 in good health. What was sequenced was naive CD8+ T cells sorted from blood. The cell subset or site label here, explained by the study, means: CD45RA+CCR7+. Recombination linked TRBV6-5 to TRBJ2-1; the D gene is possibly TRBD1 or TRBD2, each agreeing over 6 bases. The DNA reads TGTGCCAGCAGTTACGGGCAGCTAGGGGGGAATGAGCAGTTCTTC. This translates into CASSYGQLGGNEQFF.